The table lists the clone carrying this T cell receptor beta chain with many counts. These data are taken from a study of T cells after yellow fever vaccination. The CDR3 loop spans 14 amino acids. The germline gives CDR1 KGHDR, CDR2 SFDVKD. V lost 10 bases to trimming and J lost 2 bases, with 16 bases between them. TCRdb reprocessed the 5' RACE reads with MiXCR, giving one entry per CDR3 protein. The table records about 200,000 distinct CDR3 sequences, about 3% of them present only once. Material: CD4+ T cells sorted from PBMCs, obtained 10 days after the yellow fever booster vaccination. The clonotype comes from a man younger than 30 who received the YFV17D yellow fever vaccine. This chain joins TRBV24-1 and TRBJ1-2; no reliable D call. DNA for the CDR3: TGTGCCACACACCCAGGACGCCCGAACTATGGCTACACCTTC. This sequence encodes CATHPGRPNYGYTF.